The next 27 T cell receptor beta chains were all read from a single sample in a study of vaccination effects on CD4 cells after COVID-19. This table comes from immunoSEQ multiplex PCR, and its TCRdb copy is limited to in-frame clones, with some not included. The sample holds some 61,000 clones, roughly three quarters seen once. Antigen-specific CD4+ T cells were first expanded with viral peptide pools by the ViraFEST assay and only then sequenced. Culture lasted roughly 9 days before CD4+ T cell isolation. Two doses of either BNT162b2 or mRNA-1273 were given to each participant. These TCRs are of unknown antigen specificity. The material sequenced was CD4+ T cells from PBMCs cultured with HCoV-OC43 spike peptides, taken after COVID-19 vaccination. Subset given: HCoV-OC43 spike overlapping peptide pool stimulation. The source of these receptors is a human donor who received a COVID-19 vaccine.

V usage is TRBV10-2 and J usage is TRBJ1-2, with no clear D. Germline CDR1 WSHSY, CDR2 SAAADI. The CDR3 sequence is 13 residues long. Trimming removed 6 bases from V and 1 base from J, with 9 bases in between. In DNA form, the CDR3 reads TGCGCCAGCAGCAATACAGTTAACTATGGCTACACCTTC. Translation: CASSNTVNYGYTF.

The chain links TRBV6-1 to TRBJ1-6, with D possibly being TRBD1 (5 bases). Trimming shortened V by 2 bases and J by 15 bases, and 14 bases separated the two germline ends. Germline V gene sequence: CDR1 MNHNS, CDR2 SASEGT. This CDR3 spans 13 amino acids. The chain's CDR3 is CASSEKPGGSLHF. Written as DNA, the CDR3 is TGTGCCAGCAGTGAAAAGCCCGGGGGAAGCCTCCACTTT.

The rearrangement uses TRBV2 and TRBJ1-5; D not resolved. The germline gives CDR1 SNHLY, CDR2 FYNNEI. The V end lost 6 bases, the J end lost 9 bases, and 18 bases lay between the germline ends. The CDR3 totals 14 residues. CDR3 amino acids: CASSSRTLGGPQHF. The CDR3 nucleotides read TGTGCCAGCAGCTCAAGGACCTTGGGCGGGCCCCAGCATTTT.

The J gene is TRBJ1-4, the V gene TRBV30; TRBD1 is a possible D gene (6 bases). The ends were cut back, 5 bases at V and 8 bases at J, with 18 bases in the middle. Germline V lookup: CDR1 GTSNPN, CDR2 SVGIG (reference sequence). The CDR3 runs 14 residues. The CDR3 bases are TGTGCCTGGGGGGCAGGGGCGGTTGGAGAAAAACTGTTTTTT. It specifies CAWGAGAVGEKLFF.

A single count supports this clone. This chain connects TRBV6-5 to TRBJ2-7; 7 positions agree with TRBD1. The CDR3 runs 13 residues. Per the germline V gene, CDR1 is MNHEY and CDR2 is SVGAGI. V was pared by 0 bases and J by 7 bases, with 3 bases of the junction left unmatched. The CDR3 region has the DNA TGTGCCAGCAGTTACTCACAGGGGTGGGAGCAGTACGTC. Translating it yields CASSYSQGWEQYV.

This clone appeared once. This chain links TRBV30 with TRBJ2-3, with 8 bases lining up with TRBD2. CDR3 size: 14 residues. V gave up 5 bases and J gave up 7 bases; unmatched junction bases: 11. Germline V gene sequence: CDR1 GTSNPN, CDR2 SVGIG (reference sequence). As DNA, the CDR3 is TGTGCCTGGGGAGTGATCGGGGGGGCATATACGCAGTATTTT. Amino acids: CAWGVIGGAYTQYF.

The V call is TRBV18, the J call TRBJ1-4, with D possibly matching TRBD1 (5 bases). Trimming removed 0 bases at V and 8 bases at J, with 10 bases between. This CDR3 has 14 residues. Per germline, CDR1 KGHSH and CDR2 LQKENI. CDR3: CASSPPGPGEKLFF. The DNA of the CDR3 is TGTGCCAGCTCACCACCGGGGCCGGGGGAAAAACTGTTTTTT.

The chain couples TRBV24-1 to TRBJ2-1; D is uncertain. V was shortened by 4 bases and J by 7 bases, with 13 bases between the two germline ends. This CDR3 is 14 amino acids long. Germline lookup yields CDR1 KGHDR and CDR2 SFDVKD. Here the CDR3 DNA reads TGTGCCACCAGTGACTACCCGAGCGTGAATGAGCAGTTCTTC. It yields the protein CATSDYPSVNEQFF.

V is TRBV6-5 and J is TRBJ2-1; TRBD2 matches at 7 bases. Germline V gene sequence: CDR1 MNHEY, CDR2 SVGAGI. CDR3 length: 16 residues. Trimming at V came to 2 bases and at J to 4 bases, leaving 8 bases not matched to a gene. The CDR3 is CASSYRPAGKYNEQFF. CDR3 nucleotides: TGTGCCAGCAGTTACCGTCCAGCGGGGAAGTACAATGAGCAGTTCTTC.

V usage is TRBV7-2 and J usage is TRBJ1-6; D not resolved. The length of the CDR3 is 14 residues. The V gene lost 1 base and the J gene lost 7 bases, with 8 bases spanning the gap. Looked up from germline, CDR1 is SGHTA and CDR2 is FQGNSA. The CDR3 reads CASSLGPSNSPLHF. DNA of the CDR3: TGTGCCAGCAGCTTAGGGCCTAGCAATTCACCCCTCCACTTT.

V is TRBV19 and J is TRBJ1-2; 7 bases match TRBD1. The germline V gene encodes CDR1 LNHDA and CDR2 SQIVND (reference sequence). Germline trimming cut 4 bases from V and 3 bases from J; bases unmatched to any gene: 8. The CDR3 runs to 15 residues. In DNA form, the CDR3 reads TGTGCCAGTAGTACAGACCCACAGGGGTACTATGGCTACACCTTC. This translates into CASSTDPQGYYGYTF.

The chain is built from TRBV3-1 (or the pseudogene TRBV3-2) and TRBJ2-5, with D uncertain. CDR1 and CDR2 from the germline V gene are LGHDT and YNNKEL (reference sequence). V lost 4 bases and J lost 0, with 6 bases in between. The CDR3 length is 13 residues. The CDR3 spells CASSRGYQETQYF. The CDR3 nucleotides are TGTGCCAGCAGCCGGGGATACCAAGAGACCCAGTACTTC.

The V and J genes are TRBV5-4 and TRBJ1-2; D might be TRBD1 (5 bases). Trimming shortened V by 0 bases and J by 1 base, and 19 bases separated the two germline ends. CDR3 length equals 18 residues. Germline lookup yields CDR1 SGHNT and CDR2 YYREEE (reference sequence). CDR3 amino acids: CASSLDGGVVVGNYGYTF. CDR3 nucleotide sequence: TGTGCCAGCAGCTTGGATGGAGGGGTGGTAGTCGGTAACTATGGCTACACCTTC.

CDR3 protein: CASSPGAHNSPLHF. DNA for the CDR3: TGTGCCAGCAGCCCAGGGGCGCATAATTCACCCCTCCACTTT. The J gene is TRBJ1-6, the V gene TRBV7-2, with D tentatively TRBD1 (6 bases). CDR3 length: 14 amino acids. The V gene's germline CDR1 is SGHTA and CDR2 FQGNSA. The V and J ends lost 5 bases and 5 bases respectively, with 10 bases between them.

This clone was seen only once. The chain combines TRBV6-1 with TRBJ1-4; 7 positions match TRBD1. Germline values: CDR1 MNHNS, CDR2 SASEGT. This CDR3 has 14 residues. V lost 2 bases and J lost 7; bases outside the gene matches: 4. In DNA, the CDR3 is TGTGCCAGCAGTGAAACAGGGGCTGCTGAAAAACTGTTTTTT. The encoded protein is CASSETGAAEKLFF.

This clone was counted once. The V and J genes are TRBV7-3 and TRBJ1-1; possible D gene TRBD1, 6 bases. Germline V lookup: CDR1 SGHTA, CDR2 FQGTGA. V lost 5 bases and J 1 base, leaving 8 bases between the germline ends. The CDR3 length is 13 residues. The CDR3 protein is CASSKQGNTEAFF. CDR3 DNA: TGTGCCAGCAGCAAACAGGGGAACACTGAAGCTTTCTTT.

This clone was observed a few times. The CDR3 nucleotides are TGTGCCAGCAGTTTATCCGTTGCGGCTAGCGGGGGGTTTGAGCAGTTCTTC. Translating gives CASSLSVAASGGFEQFF. The rearrangement joins TRBV27 to TRBJ2-1; TRBD2 agrees at 11 bases. V dropped 0 bases and J dropped 9; count of bases not matched to a gene: 10. The CDR3 loop spans 17 amino acids. CDR1 and CDR2 (germline): MNHEY, SMNVEV (reference sequence).

The chain recombines TRBV15 with TRBJ2-2, with D possibly being TRBD1 (5 bases). Germline assignment: CDR1 LNHNV and CDR2 YYDKDF (reference sequence). V lost 6 bases to trimming and J lost 4 bases, with 18 bases between them. The CDR3 runs 16 residues. CDR3 protein: CATRQDVPIFTGELFF. As DNA, the CDR3 is TGTGCCACCAGACAGGACGTTCCGATTTTCACCGGGGAGCTGTTTTTT.

The V gene is TRBV11-3, the J gene TRBJ2-1; TRBD2 might be the D (6 bases). This CDR3 has 14 residues. Deletions cut 3 bases from V and 8 bases from J, with 14 bases between. In germline, CDR1 is SGHNT, CDR2 YENEEA. The CDR3 region is CASSLGRGFHEQFF. The CDR3 coding sequence is TGTGCCAGCAGCTTGGGGCGGGGATTCCATGAGCAGTTCTTC.

The chain employs TRBV6-5 and TRBJ1-2; tentative D call: TRBD1 (5 bases). The CDR3 has 13 amino acids. V was cut by 6 bases and J by 8 bases, with 16 bases left in between. In germline, CDR1 is MNHEY, CDR2 SVGAGI. The CDR3 DNA follows: TGTGCCAGCAGACTCCGGGACGCAACCGGCTACACCTTC. This gives the protein CASRLRDATGYTF.

The sample holds a few counts of this clone. The chain uses TRBV19 and TRBJ2-4; perhaps TRBD1 as D (5 bases). Germline CDR1 LNHDA, CDR2 SQIVND (reference sequence). CDR3 length equals 12 residues. Between the trimmed V and J ends, which lost 7 bases and 7 bases, there was a span of 11 bases. The CDR3 sequence is CASMGQTNIQYF. CDR3 DNA sequence: TGTGCCAGTATGGGGCAAACGAACATTCAGTACTTC.

The rearrangement uses TRBV7-3 and TRBJ2-3; D gene unclear. CDR1 SGHTA and CDR2 FQGTGA come from the germline V gene. Trimming took off 5 bases at V and 1 base at J, with 16 bases between the two ends. This CDR3 is built from 16 residues. As DNA, the CDR3 is TGTGCCAGCAGCGACCAACTGGGCGGAGGCACAGATACGCAGTATTTT. This sequence encodes CASSDQLGGGTDTQYF.

The genes are TRBV6-5 and TRBJ1-4; D might be TRBD1 (5 bases). CDR3 length equals 14 residues. The germline V gene has CDR1 MNHEY and CDR2 SVGAGI. Trimming shortened V by 0 bases and J by 5 bases, and 7 bases separated the two germline ends. The CDR3 spells CASSYSSGNEKLFF. The CDR3 DNA reads as TGTGCCAGCAGTTACTCGTCAGGGAATGAAAAACTGTTTTTT.

This clone was detected a few times. The chain has TRBV3-1 (or the pseudogene TRBV3-2) and TRBJ2-2; no clear D. From germline, CDR1 is LGHDT and CDR2 YNNKEL (reference sequence). V was trimmed by 3 bases and J by 7 bases, leaving 15 bases between them. The CDR3 length is 15 residues. The DNA for the CDR3 is TGTGCCAGCAGCCAGAACGCCGGGTCAGACGGGGAGCTGTTTTTT. Its translation: CASSQNAGSDGELFF.

This clone has only a few counts. This chain links TRBV5-4 with TRBJ2-1; TRBD2 matches 7 bases. This CDR3 is built from 14 residues. V was pared by 4 bases and J by 3 bases, with 4 bases of the junction left unmatched. Germline V gives CDR1 SGHNT, CDR2 YYREEE (reference sequence). The CDR3 region is CASSRRGDYNEQFF. In nucleotides, the CDR3 is TGTGCCAGCAGCCGTCGGGGGGACTACAATGAGCAGTTCTTC.

The chain uses TRBV7-9 and TRBJ1-2, with unresolved D. The CDR3 is made up of 12 amino acids. V was shortened by 2 bases and J by 7 bases, with 8 bases between the two germline ends. CDR1 and CDR2 (germline): SEHNR, FQNEAQ (reference sequence). The CDR3, as DNA: TGTGCCAGCAGCTTATCCAGGTTTGGCTACACCTTC. Residues: CASSLSRFGYTF.

J is TRBJ2-5 and V is TRBV5-1; tentatively, D is TRBD1 (5 bases). CDR1 is SGHRS, CDR2 YFSETQ, per germline. CDR3 length equals 14 residues. Trimming removed 6 bases at V and 5 bases at J, with 17 bases between. The CDR3 DNA sequence: TGCGCCAGCATGCGCCAGGGATTCGGCGAGACCCAGTACTTC. Protein sequence: CASMRQGFGETQYF.